These 25 T cell receptor beta chains were sequenced from one sample in a study of blood T cell repertoires in COVID-19. Sequencing was performed with immunoSEQ multiplex PCR; in TCRdb, only in-frame clones are kept and a portion is missing. The table has some 530,000 clones, approximately 83% seen once; the top ten hold 3% to 3.5%. What was sequenced was peripheral blood. The receptors stem from a human donor in a cohort sampled during active COVID-19.

The rearrangement joins TRBV7-9 to TRBJ1-1; 9 positions agree with TRBD1. The germline CDR1 and CDR2 sequences are SEHNR and FQNEAQ (reference sequence). The CDR3 is 15 residues long. V shed 6 bases and J 7 bases; nucleotides not matched to a gene: 12. CDR3 nucleotide sequence: TGTGCCAGCAGACAGAGTGGACAGGGGAAGGGTGAAGCTTTCTTT. Amino acids: CASRQSGQGKGEAFF.

The rearrangement joins TRBV6-1 to TRBJ2-2, with TRBD2 as a possible D gene (7 bases). CDR3 length equals 16 residues. The germline V and J ends were trimmed by 2 bases and 5 bases, with 15 bases remaining between them. Germline lookup yields CDR1 MNHNS and CDR2 SASEGT. The CDR3 reads CASSEPVGGDTGELFF. CDR3 nucleotides: TGTGCCAGCAGTGAACCAGTAGGGGGGGATACCGGGGAGCTGTTTTTT.

The rearrangement links TRBV11-3 to TRBJ2-5; TRBD2 agrees at 11 bases. This CDR3 spans 15 amino acids. The trim removed 6 bases at V and 2 bases at J, leaving 5 bases unmatched. Germline CDR1 SGHNT, CDR2 YENEEA. CDR3 region: CASSPGLAAQETQYF. The CDR3 DNA follows: TGTGCCAGCAGTCCGGGACTAGCGGCTCAAGAGACCCAGTACTTC.

The rearrangement links TRBV6-5 to TRBJ1-1; D is uncertain. Germline assignment: CDR1 MNHEY and CDR2 SVGAGI. The V end lost 7 bases, the J end lost 7 bases, and 22 bases lay between the germline ends. CDR3 length: 15 residues. CDR3 in DNA: TGTGCCAGCACCACCGGGAACGGAATTAGCGATGAAGCTTTCTTT. Amino acid sequence: CASTTGNGISDEAFF.

V and J are TRBV6-2 or TRBV6-3 and TRBJ2-1; no clear D gene. The V end was cut by 0 bases, the J end by 3 bases, with 24 bases between. Germline V gene lookup returns CDR1 MNHEY and CDR2 SVGEGT. This CDR3 is 20 amino acids long. Here the CDR3 DNA reads TGTGCCAGCAGTTACTCGATTATAGGCGTGGCGGAAAGTAGCTACAATGAGCAGTTCTTC. Amino acids: CASSYSIIGVAESSYNEQFF.

V gene TRBV29-1 combines with J gene TRBJ2-7; 8 bases agree with TRBD1. The CDR3 sequence is 13 residues long. Germline CDR1 reads SQVTM; CDR2 reads ANQGSEA. V lost 4 bases and J lost 3; bases outside the gene matches: 5. In nucleotides, the CDR3 is TGCAGCGTTGCTCCAGGGGGCTTCTACGAGCAGTACTTC. This encodes CSVAPGGFYEQYF.

In this sample, this clone turned up once. The chain employs TRBV19 and TRBJ2-7; 7 nucleotides line up with TRBD1. The germline V gene encodes CDR1 LNHDA and CDR2 SQIVND (reference sequence). The CDR3 consists of 14 residues. With 5 bases clipped from V and 5 bases from J, the junction kept 9 bases outside the gene matches. CDR3 loop: CASSDYRGGNEQYF. DNA of the CDR3: TGTGCCAGTAGTGATTACAGGGGTGGCAACGAGCAGTACTTC.

This clone came up once. The V call is TRBV7-2, the J call TRBJ1-3; 7 bases are shared with TRBD1. With 1 base clipped from V and 4 bases from J, the junction kept 7 bases outside the gene matches. The CDR3 spans 16 residues. CDR1 SGHTA and CDR2 FQGNSA come from the germline V gene. The CDR3 loop reads CASSLVITGAGNTIYF. The CDR3, as DNA: TGTGCCAGCAGCTTAGTCATAACAGGGGCCGGAAACACCATATATTTT.

The chain employs TRBV7-2 and TRBJ2-1; 13 positions agree with TRBD2. The CDR3 extends over 16 amino acids. Trimming removed 4 bases from V and 7 bases from J; junction bases left unmatched: 7. Germline V gene lookup returns CDR1 SGHTA and CDR2 FQGNSA. The CDR3 protein is CASSSPTSGRVNEQFF. CDR3 nucleotide sequence: TGTGCCAGCAGCTCCCCTACTAGCGGGAGGGTGAATGAGCAGTTCTTC.

This clone was detected a few times. The J gene is TRBJ1-5, the V gene TRBV16; D possibly corresponds to TRBD1 (5 bases). The CDR3 contains 14 residues. The V end was cut by 4 bases, the J end by 5 bases, with 12 bases between. Germline CDR1 reads KGHSY; CDR2 reads FQNENV. CDR3 sequence: CASSPKRGYQPQHF. DNA of the CDR3: TGTGCCAGCAGCCCTAAACGGGGGTATCAGCCCCAGCATTTT. The complete variable domain, with remaining parts taken from reference TRBV16 and TRBJ1-5, reads GEEVAQTPKHLVRGEGQKAKLYCAPIKGHSYVFWYQQVLKNEFKFLISFQNENVFDETGMPKERFSAKCLPNSPCSLEIQATKLEDSAVYFCASSPKRGYQPQHFGDGTRLSIL.

This chain joins TRBV5-1 and TRBJ1-2, with a possible D match to TRBD1 (5 bases). Between the trimmed V and J ends, which lost 3 bases and 6 bases, there was a span of 18 bases. Germline V gene sequence: CDR1 SGHRS, CDR2 YFSETQ. The CDR3 contains 15 residues. DNA of the CDR3: TGCGCCAGCAGCTCCGGGGGAGGGTCGGAGAATGGCTACACCTTC. Its protein product is CASSSGGGSENGYTF. Combining the CDR3 with reference TRBV5-1 and TRBJ1-2 gives the whole variable domain KAGVTQTPRYLIKTRGQQVTLSCSPISGHRSVSWYQQTPGQGLQFLFEYFSETQRNKGNFPGRFSGRQFSNSRSEMNVSTLELGDSALYLCASSSGGGSENGYTFGSGTRLTVV.

This chain joins TRBV30 and TRBJ2-7; D remains unclear. The V end lost 1 base, the J end lost 1 base, and 5 bases lay between the germline ends. Germline loops: CDR1 GTSNPN, CDR2 SVGIG (reference sequence). CDR3 length equals 12 residues. For the CDR3, the DNA is TGTGCCTGGAGTGAGGAGTCCTACGAGCAGTACTTC. Translating it yields CAWSEESYEQYF.

The DNA for the CDR3 is TGTGCCAGCAGCACACAGGGGGCCTATGGAAACACCATATATTTT. It is translated as CASSTQGAYGNTIYF. The rearrangement joins TRBV7-2 to TRBJ1-3, with 9 bases identical to TRBD1. Losses at the gene ends were 5 bases for V and 3 bases for J; bases not matched to a gene: 5. The CDR3 runs 15 residues. Germline CDR1 and CDR2: SGHTA and FQGNSA.

V gene TRBV11-2 combines with J gene TRBJ2-7; D is uncertain. Germline V gene data show CDR1 as SGHAT and CDR2 as FQNNGV. This CDR3 has 12 amino acids. Trimming removed 1 base at V and 4 bases at J, with 5 bases between. As DNA, the CDR3 is TGTGCCAGCAGCTTAGGAGTGTACGAGCAGTACTTC. This gives the protein CASSLGVYEQYF.

Only one count was recorded for this clone. The rearrangement links TRBV4-1 to TRBJ2-5; TRBD2 is a possible D gene (6 bases). This CDR3 has 13 amino acids. CDR1 and CDR2 (germline): MGHRA, YSYEKL. V was cut by 4 bases and J by 5 bases, with 11 bases left in between. The CDR3 sequence: CASSRGGRETQYF. CDR3 in DNA: TGCGCCAGCAGCCGCGGAGGGAGGGAGACCCAGTACTTC.

J is TRBJ2-2 and V is TRBV3-1 (or the pseudogene TRBV3-2); 11 nucleotides align to TRBD1. V lost 0 bases, J lost 2 bases, and 8 bases stayed unmatched. The germline gives CDR1 LGHDT, CDR2 YNNKEL (reference sequence). This CDR3 comprises 19 residues. The CDR3 bases are TGTGCCAGCAGCCAAGATACCGGACAGGGGGCCCGAAACACCGGGGAGCTGTTTTTT. It encodes CASSQDTGQGARNTGELFF.

CDR3: CAWSRGDRGLTEAFF. CDR3 DNA sequence: TGTGCCTGGAGTCGAGGAGACAGGGGACTCACTGAAGCTTTCTTT. This chain links TRBV30 with TRBJ1-1; 8 positions agree with TRBD1. J lost 4 bases, V lost 2 bases, and 9 bases had no gene match. This CDR3 has 15 residues. The germline V gene encodes CDR1 GTSNPN and CDR2 SVGIG (reference sequence).

The CDR3 nucleotides are TGTGCCAGCAGCGTAGGAGGGGACAACCATCAGCCCCAGCATTTT. It codes for CASSVGGDNHQPQHF. V and J are TRBV9 and TRBJ1-5, with D perhaps matching TRBD1 (6 bases). The CDR3 has 15 residues. Per the germline V gene, CDR1 is SGDLS and CDR2 is YYNGEE. Trimming pared 0 bases from V and 5 bases from J, leaving 12 bases between.

V and J are TRBV6-5 and TRBJ1-1; weak D call: TRBD1 (5 bases). The CDR3 sequence is 15 residues long. V lost 0 bases and J lost 5, with 13 bases in between. CDR1 and CDR2 from the germline V gene are MNHEY and SVGAGI. The CDR3 loop is CASSYSGRRGTEAFF. The CDR3 DNA reads as TGTGCCAGCAGTTACTCGGGGAGGAGGGGAACTGAAGCTTTCTTT.

The chain recombines TRBV7-8 with TRBJ2-3, with 9 bases that match TRBD2. The CDR3 covers 15 residues. Trimming removed 6 bases from V and 2 bases from J; junction bases left unmatched: 6. Germline V CDR1 and CDR2: SGHVS, FQNEAQ. In DNA form, the CDR3 reads TGTGCCAGCAGACAAGGACTAGCGAACACAGATACGCAGTATTTT. Its translation is CASRQGLANTDTQYF.

The J gene is TRBJ1-5, the V gene TRBV28; D gene uncertain. V shed 6 bases and J shed 7 bases, with 19 bases lying between them. Germline-derived CDR1 and CDR2 are MDHEN and SYDVKM. This CDR3 is built from 15 residues. CDR3 DNA sequence: TGTGCCAGCAGCCTTAGAGCGGGCCTTGGGCAGCCCCAGCATTTT. Protein product: CASSLRAGLGQPQHF.

The V gene is TRBV29-1, the J gene TRBJ2-1; D ambiguous. Germline assignment: CDR1 SQVTM and CDR2 ANQGSEA. V lost 6 bases, J lost 0 bases, and 9 bases lay in between. This CDR3 has 13 residues. Here the CDR3 DNA reads TGCAGCGTGTATGCGAGCTCCTACAATGAGCAGTTCTTC. This gives the protein CSVYASSYNEQFF.

The chain couples TRBV3-1 (or the pseudogene TRBV3-2) to TRBJ1-5; 8 nucleotides agree with TRBD1. CDR3 length equals 13 residues. Germline loops: CDR1 LGHDT, CDR2 YNNKEL (reference sequence). Trimming at V came to 4 bases and at J to 6 bases, leaving 2 bases not matched to a gene. The CDR3 coding sequence is TGTGCCAGCAGCCCAGGGGGCGGTCAGCCCCAGCATTTT. Translation gives CASSPGGGQPQHF.

The CDR3 protein is CASSPGGAALNYGYTF. In DNA form, the CDR3 reads TGTGCCAGCAGTCCGGGAGGGGCTGCCCTTAACTATGGCTACACCTTC. V and J are TRBV28 and TRBJ1-2; possibly TRBD1 for D (5 bases). The V gene's germline CDR1 is MDHEN and CDR2 SYDVKM. This CDR3 contains 16 residues. Trimming removed 5 bases at V and 1 base at J, with 17 bases between.

In its sample, this clone was seen a few times. The rearrangement links TRBV5-1 to TRBJ2-1; the match to TRBD2 covers 11 bases. Unmatched junction bases numbered 5, after V lost 4 bases and J lost 5 bases. Germline assignment: CDR1 SGHRS and CDR2 YFSETQ. The CDR3 is made up of 15 amino acids. CDR3 nucleotide sequence: TGCGCCAGCAGCGCCCTAGCGGGAGGAAACAATGAGCAGTTCTTC. As protein: CASSALAGGNNEQFF.